The next 25 T cell receptor beta chains were all read from a single sample in a study of CD8+CD57+ T cells in acquired aplastic anemia. In patients chosen for sequencing, flow cytometry had shown CD8+CD57+ cell expansion. Researchers used genomic DNA as the template to profile TCR beta VDJ and CDR3. TCRdb reanalysed the reads using MiXCR and keeps one entry per CDR3 protein. Here the sample spans approximately 150,000 distinct CDR3 sequences, more than 45% being singletons. Sequenced: sorted CD4+, CD8+, or CD8+CD57+ T cells (not recorded which) from PBMCs. These receptors were collected from a human donor with aplastic anemia.

Remarks on this clonotype: One end of the junction is discordant with germline, which a read error may explain. The CDR3 nucleotides read TGTGCCAGCCGATCTGAGGGGGGAACTAGCACAGATACGCGGTATTTT. It codes for CASRSEGGTSTDTRYF. The V and J genes are TRBV2 and TRBJ2-3, with D perhaps given as TRBD1 or TRBD2 (6 bases each). Germline V gene lookup returns CDR1 SNHLY and CDR2 FYNNEI. CDR3 length: 16 residues.

The chain links TRBV19 to TRBJ1-6; no definite D call. CDR1 and CDR2 (germline): LNHDA, SQIVND (reference sequence). The CDR3 spans 14 residues. The ends were cut back, 6 bases at V and 6 bases at J, with 12 bases in the middle. CDR3 sequence reads: CASSLKEFNSPLHF. DNA for the CDR3: TGTGCCAGTAGCCTAAAGGAGTTTAATTCACCCCTCCACTTT.

The chain is built from TRBV27 and TRBJ1-5, with D unresolved. The CDR3 has 14 residues. V gave up 6 bases and J gave up 1 base, with 10 bases separating them. Germline loops: CDR1 MNHEY, CDR2 SMNVEV (reference sequence). As DNA, the CDR3 is TGTGCCAGCAGGTCGGGTTTCAGCAATCAGCCCCAGCATTTT. It is translated as CASRSGFSNQPQHF.

This rearrangement joins TRBV3-1 to TRBJ2-2, with D unclear. Germline V gives CDR1 LGHDT, CDR2 YNNKEL (reference sequence). This CDR3 is built from 15 residues. V was shortened by 1 base and J by 6 bases, with 12 bases between the two germline ends. CDR3: CASSQVFIRSGELFF. For the CDR3, the DNA is TGTGCCAGCAGCCAAGTATTTATTCGATCCGGGGAGCTGTTTTTT.

This clonotype was seen repeatedly, ten times or more. The chain recombines TRBV5-1 with TRBJ1-2; D is undetermined. The germline V gene has CDR1 SGHRS and CDR2 YFSETQ. Trimming took off 0 bases at V and 1 base at J, with 7 bases between the two ends. The CDR3 has 14 amino acids. The CDR3 region is CASSLVDFNYGYTF. The CDR3 DNA reads TGCGCCAGCAGCTTGGTCGACTTTAACTATGGCTACACCTTC. Complete variable domain (other parts from reference TRBV5-1 and TRBJ1-2): KAGVTQTPRYLIKTRGQQVTLSCSPISGHRSVSWYQQTPGQGLQFLFEYFSETQRNKGNFPGRFSGRQFSNSRSEMNVSTLELGDSALYLCASSLVDFNYGYTFGSGTRLTVV.

With respect to this clonotype: This clone may be a read error of a much larger clone one base away. The chain couples TRBV6-5 to TRBJ1-1, with D unclear. This CDR3 is built from 14 residues. The germline V gene encodes CDR1 MNHEY and CDR2 SVGAGI. The CDR3: CAGSYVAGNTEAFF. CDR3 DNA: TGTGCCGGCAGTTACGTTGCGGGGAACACTGAAGCTTTCTTT.

This clonotype was picked up many times. Here the CDR3 DNA reads TGTGCCACCAGCAAAGACGGACTAGCGGGCAATCATGAGCAGTTCTTC. Translation gives CATSKDGLAGNHEQFF. The chain carries TRBV15 and TRBJ2-1, with 11 nucleotides matching TRBD2. CDR1 LNHNV and CDR2 YYDKDF come from the germline V gene (reference sequence). The junction had 10 bases not matched to a gene; V was cut back by 4 bases and J by 8 bases. This CDR3 has 16 residues.

This clonotype appeared a few times. This may stem from a read error, because a much larger clone lies one nucleotide away. The chain links TRBV7-2 to TRBJ2-1, with 10 nucleotides matching TRBD2. The V gene's germline CDR1 is SGHTA and CDR2 FQGNSA. V was clipped by 7 bases and J by 9 bases; unmatched bases: 9. CDR3 length equals 14 residues. In DNA, the CDR3 is TGTGCCAGCACCTTGGCTAGCGGGAGTATTGAGCAGTTCTTC. It is translated as CASTLASGSIEQFF.

This clonotype was picked up many times. CDR3 nucleotides: TGCAGCGTTGAAGATCGGAGTAGCGGGGGGGCCTGGTTCCAAGAGACCCAGTACTTC. It encodes CSVEDRSSGGAWFQETQYF. The genes are TRBV29-1 and TRBJ2-5; 11 nucleotides match TRBD2. Germline values: CDR1 SQVTM, CDR2 ANQGSEA. This CDR3 has 19 amino acids. J was trimmed by 1 base and V by 0 bases; bases with no gene match: 13. Together with reference TRBV29-1 and TRBJ2-5, the CDR3 gives the full variable domain: SAVISQKPSRDICQRGTSLTIQCQVDSQVTMMFWYRQQPGQSLTLIATANQGSEATYESGFVIDKFPISRPNLTFSTLTVSNMSPEDSSIYLCSVEDRSSGGAWFQETQYFGPGTRLLVL.

This clonotype turned up a few times. This chain uses TRBV29-1 with TRBJ2-3; 7 bases are a match to TRBD1. CDR3 size: 15 residues. V lost 4 bases, J lost 0 bases, and 7 bases stayed unmatched. In germline, CDR1 is SQVTM, CDR2 ANQGSEA. The CDR3 protein is CSVVRQGRSTDTQYF. The CDR3 DNA follows: TGCAGCGTTGTCCGACAGGGCCGAAGCACAGATACGCAGTATTTT.

This clonotype was observed many times. The CDR3 sequence: CSADPQVTGEAFF. CDR3 bases: TGCAGCGCTGATCCCCAGGTCACAGGTGAAGCTTTCTTT. The chain links TRBV29-1 to TRBJ1-1, with D maybe TRBD1 (5 bases). CDR3 length: 13 amino acids. Per the germline V gene, CDR1 is SQVTM and CDR2 is ANQGSEA. Trimming left V 7 bases short and J 7 bases short, with 19 bases between. The variable domain in full, with the rest retrieved from reference TRBV29-1 and TRBJ1-1, is SAVISQKPSRDICQRGTSLTIQCQVDSQVTMMFWYRQQPGQSLTLIATANQGSEATYESGFVIDKFPISRPNLTFSTLTVSNMSPEDSSIYLCSADPQVTGEAFFGQGTRLTVV.

The rearrangement uses TRBV19 and TRBJ1-2; 9 bases are shared with TRBD1. Germline V lookup: CDR1 LNHDA, CDR2 SQIVND (reference sequence). Germline trimming cut 6 bases from V and 4 bases from J; bases unmatched to any gene: 3. CDR3 length: 13 residues. CDR3 sequence: CASRMTGGYGYTF. The CDR3 nucleotides are TGTGCCAGTAGGATGACAGGGGGCTATGGCTACACCTTC.

As for this clonotype: A much larger clonotype is one base distant, so this may be a read error. The chain uses TRBV7-2 and TRBJ1-1; the match to TRBD1 covers 7 bases. Germline CDR1 and CDR2: SGHTA and FQGNSA. CDR3 length: 15 residues. CDR3 bases: TGTGCCCGCAGCCCGAACAGGGGTCAAGGCACTGAAGCTTTCTTT. Its translation: CARSPNRGQGTEAFF.

V gene TRBV9 combines with J gene TRBJ1-6, with 8 bases identical to TRBD1. Trimming removed 0 bases from V and 14 bases from J; junction bases left unmatched: 10. Germline V gives CDR1 SGDLS, CDR2 YYNGEE. This CDR3 comprises 15 residues. CDR3 protein: CASSVVPGGVGSLHF. The CDR3 DNA sequence: TGTGCCAGCAGCGTAGTTCCAGGGGGCGTAGGGTCCCTCCACTTT. Full variable domain (missing parts from reference TRBV9 and TRBJ1-6): DSGVTQTPKHLITATGQRVTLRCSPRSGDLSVYWYQQSLDQGLQFLIQYYNGEERAKGNILERFSAQQFPDLHSELNLSSLELGDSALYFCASSVVPGGVGSLHFGNGTRLTVT.

The chain employs TRBV15 and TRBJ1-1, with 10 bases aligning to TRBD1. CDR3 size: 14 residues. The trim removed 1 base at V and 8 bases at J, leaving 4 bases unmatched. Germline V CDR1 and CDR2: LNHNV, YYDKDF (reference sequence). CDR3: CATSRVGQGREAFF. The CDR3 DNA follows: TGTGCCACCAGCAGAGTGGGACAGGGGAGGGAAGCTTTCTTT.

This clonotype was seen a few times. The CDR3 does not end in the conserved phenylalanine or tryptophan, so this is likely a read error. This chain uses TRBV15 with TRBJ2-2; either TRBD1 or TRBD2 may fit D (6 bases each). Germline V lookup: CDR1 LNHNV, CDR2 YYDKDF (reference sequence). This CDR3 contains 16 residues. The CDR3 sequence is CATSRRGDYLFRELFS. The CDR3 DNA reads TGCGCCACCAGCAGAAGGGGGGATTATCTGTTCCGGGAGCTGTTTTCT.

The sample holds many counts of this clonotype. The genes are TRBV25-1 and TRBJ1-1; 9 nucleotides align to TRBD1. The CDR3 loop spans 14 amino acids. The germline gives CDR1 MGHDK, CDR2 SYGVNS. With V trimmed by 5 bases and J by 5 bases, 6 bases remained unmatched. This chain's CDR3 is CASSNRGRGTEAFF. The DNA of the CDR3 is TGTGCCAGCAGTAACAGGGGGCGGGGGACTGAAGCTTTCTTT.

This clonotype was counted only a few times. Since no conserved phenylalanine or tryptophan closes the CDR3, a read error is the likely cause. This chain uses TRBV4-1 with TRBJ1-6; no clear D gene. Germline lookup yields CDR1 MGHRA and CDR2 YSYEKL. Trimming took 0 bases from V and 10 from J, leaving 10 bases between them. CDR3 size: 14 residues. CDR3 DNA: TGCGCCAGCAGCCAAGACAGAGATCTCTCACCCCTCCACTCT. It encodes CASSQDRDLSPLHS.

This clonotype was seen at least ten times. V gene TRBV4-3 combines with J gene TRBJ1-4; D perhaps matches TRBD1 (5 bases). The CDR3 loop spans 14 amino acids. The germline V gene encodes CDR1 LGHNA and CDR2 YSLEER. V gave up 5 bases and J gave up 10 bases, with 17 bases separating them. CDR3 DNA sequence: TGCGCCAGCAGCGAAGGGGTAGGGATGGGAAAACTGTTTTTT. Amino acids: CASSEGVGMGKLFF.

J is TRBJ2-3 and V is TRBV14, with D perhaps matching TRBD2 (5 bases). The CDR3 sequence is 17 residues long. V shed 4 bases and J shed 0 bases, with 17 bases lying between them. Germline CDR1 and CDR2: SGHDN and FVKESK. The CDR3 sequence is CASSRFLVGSSTDTQYF. As DNA, the CDR3 is TGTGCCAGCAGCCGGTTCTTAGTGGGGAGTAGCACAGATACGCAGTATTTT.

This clonotype was found many times. The genes are TRBV7-9 and TRBJ2-6, with D perhaps given as TRBD1 or TRBD2 (5 bases each). The CDR3 runs to 17 residues. Germline V gives CDR1 SEHNR, CDR2 FQNEAQ (reference sequence). V was trimmed by 1 base and J by 0 bases, leaving 10 bases between them. CDR3 in DNA: TGTGCCAGCAGCTTAGGGGGACCGGGCTCTGGGGCCAACGTCCTGACTTTC. Amino acid sequence: CASSLGGPGSGANVLTF.

Worth noting for this clonotype: At one end, the junction sequence differs from germline, possibly due to a read error. The chain uses TRBV7-2 and TRBJ2-5, with TRBD1 matching over 8 bases. Per the germline V gene, CDR1 is SGHTA and CDR2 is FQGNSA. The CDR3 sequence is 14 residues long. The CDR3 reads CACSSTGEKETQCF. CDR3 bases: TGTGCCTGCAGCTCGACAGGGGAGAAAGAGACCCAGTGCTTC.

J is TRBJ2-4 and V is TRBV19; 10 bases fit TRBD1. CDR3 length: 13 residues. Trimming removed 5 bases from V and 9 bases from J; junction bases left unmatched: 4. Looked up from germline, CDR1 is LNHDA and CDR2 is SQIVND (reference sequence). This CDR3 is CASSGDRGRIQYF. Here the CDR3 DNA reads TGTGCCAGTAGTGGAGACAGGGGGCGCATTCAGTACTTC.

Details on this clonotype: This may be a read error: a much more frequent sequence differs by one nucleotide. The conserved phenylalanine or tryptophan normally closing the CDR3 is absent here, so this likely arose from a read error. J is TRBJ2-7 and V is TRBV6-1; 9 bases are shared with TRBD1. The CDR3 spans 15 residues. Germline V gene sequence: CDR1 MNHNS, CDR2 SASEGT. V dropped 6 bases and J dropped 2; count of bases not matched to a gene: 8. CDR3 coding DNA: TGTGCCAGCAGCAGACCGGGACAGGGAACCTACGAGCAGTACCTC. Its protein product is CASSRPGQGTYEQYL.

This clonotype was seen a handful of times. The gene calls are TRBV6-1 and TRBJ2-1; 12 nucleotides align to TRBD2. Germline trimming cut 6 bases from V and 7 bases from J; bases unmatched to any gene: 10. This CDR3 has 16 residues. Looked up from germline, CDR1 is MNHNS and CDR2 is SASEGT. The CDR3 protein is CASRLELAGGGNEQFF. CDR3 sequence (DNA): TGTGCCAGCAGGCTCGAACTAGCGGGGGGTGGGAATGAGCAGTTCTTC.